Included here is one T cell receptor (beta chain) sequence, with context. The antigen is not known. Using immunoSEQ multiplex PCR, the repertoire was profiled, and TCRdb retains in-frame clones only, with some absent. The sample has about 50,000 clones, 70% to 85% seen once. This record comes from a study of a mutant IDH1 vaccine in newly diagnosed glioma. Study details: Treated patients, averaging roughly 40 years, were around 62% male and about 38% female.

Time point denoted: week 47, end of study. Doses consisted of 300 ug of mutant IDH1 20-mer peptide each, paired with topical imiquimod. Germline-derived CDR1 and CDR2 are LNHNV and YYDKDF (reference sequence). The CDR3 length is 13 residues. V was clipped by 2 bases and J by 12 bases, with 14 bases between them. The receptor comes from a woman aged 30 to 39 with glioma. Some clones in this sample may be carry-over from other donors' samples. The genes are TRBV15 and TRBJ2-1; possible D gene TRBD2, 6 bases. Sample: PBMCs, taken from a glioma patient whose treatment included an IDH1 peptide vaccine. This chain's CDR3 is CATSRLTGTLQFF. For the CDR3, the DNA is TGTGCCACCAGCAGACTCACCGGGACTTTGCAGTTCTTC.